Listed below are T cell receptor beta chains from one sample, sequenced in a study of T cell responses to AZD1222 COVID-19 vaccine. Here immunoSEQ multiplex PCR was the method, and the copy in TCRdb shows in-frame clones only, minus some. Of about 180,000 clones detected, approximately 86% appear once; the ten largest clones hold over 6%. The source material was peripheral blood, sampled on day 0 of AZD1222 vaccination. The receptors stem from an adult in good health. Both conserved end residues are part of each CDR3. A D gene is named only where the DNA matches it firmly. Clone size is not always given. Where it is, it says once, few, many or a class for expanded clones.

V gene	clone size	D gene	J gene	CDR3 protein	CDR3 DNA
TRBV20-1	NA	TRBD1	TRBJ1-1	CSASPRDRAGTEAFF	TGCAGTGCTAGTCCCCGGGACAGGGCAGGAACTGAAGCTTTCTTT
TRBV6-5	NA	NA	TRBJ1-5	CASSYRQTNQPQHF	TGTGCCAGCAGTTACCGACAGACAAATCAGCCCCAGCATTTT
TRBV18	NA	NA	TRBJ1-6	CASSPYRDEGSPLHF	TGTGCCAGCTCACCCTACAGGGACGAAGGTTCACCCCTCCACTTT
TRBV28	NA	NA	TRBJ1-1	CASSLVPSGGTEAFF	TGTGCCAGCAGTTTAGTCCCGAGTGGTGGGACTGAAGCTTTCTTT
TRBV5-1	NA	TRBD1	TRBJ1-1	CASHRGDTEAFF	TGCGCCAGCCACAGGGGGGACACTGAAGCTTTCTTT
TRBV6-5	NA	TRBD1	TRBJ1-2	CASRRGTGDGYTF	TGTGCCAGCAGAAGGGGGACAGGGGATGGCTACACCTTC
TRBV28	NA	NA	TRBJ1-5	CASSSPWGSQPQHF	TGTGCCAGCAGTTCCCCCTGGGGCAGCCAGCCCCAGCATTTT
TRBV6-1	NA	NA	TRBJ1-5	CASSDLGFFQPQHF	TGTGCCAGCAGTGACCTTGGTTTCTTTCAGCCCCAGCATTTT
TRBV9	NA	NA	TRBJ2-5	CASSGAGAQETQYF	TGTGCCAGCAGCGGGGCAGGAGCCCAAGAGACCCAGTACTTC
TRBV30	few	NA	TRBJ1-5	CAWSRQDGWPQHF	TGTGCCTGGAGTCGACAGGACGGATGGCCCCAGCATTTT
TRBV9	NA	NA	TRBJ1-3	CASSVVNSGNTIYF	TGTGCCAGCAGCGTAGTGAACTCTGGAAACACCATATATTTT
TRBV19	NA	NA	TRBJ2-1	CASSPDRSSYNEQFF	TGTGCCAGTAGTCCAGACAGGAGCTCCTACAATGAGCAGTTCTTC
TRBV4-3	NA	NA	TRBJ2-5	CASSQSVQRQETQYF	TGCGCCAGCAGCCAAAGCGTCCAGCGGCAAGAGACCCAGTACTTC